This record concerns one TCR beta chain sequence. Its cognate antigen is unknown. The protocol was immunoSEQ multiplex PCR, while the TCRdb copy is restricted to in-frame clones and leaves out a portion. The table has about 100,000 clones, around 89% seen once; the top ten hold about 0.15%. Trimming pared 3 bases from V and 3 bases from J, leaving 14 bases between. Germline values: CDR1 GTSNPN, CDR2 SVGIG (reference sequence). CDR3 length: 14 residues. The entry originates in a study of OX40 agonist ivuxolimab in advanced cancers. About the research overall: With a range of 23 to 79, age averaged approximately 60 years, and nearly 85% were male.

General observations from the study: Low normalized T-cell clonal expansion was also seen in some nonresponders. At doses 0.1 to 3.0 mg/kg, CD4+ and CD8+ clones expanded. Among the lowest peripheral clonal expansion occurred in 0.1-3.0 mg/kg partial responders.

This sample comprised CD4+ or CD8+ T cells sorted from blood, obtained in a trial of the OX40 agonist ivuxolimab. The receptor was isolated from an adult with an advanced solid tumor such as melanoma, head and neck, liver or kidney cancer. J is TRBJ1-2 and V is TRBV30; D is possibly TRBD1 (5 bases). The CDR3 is CAWRGWDRDYGYTF. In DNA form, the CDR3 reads TGTGCCTGGAGGGGCTGGGACCGGGACTATGGCTACACCTTC.